Each of the 10 T cell receptor beta chains below was sequenced from the same sample in a study of human T cells and chemical hapten exposure. TCRdb re-called the RACE reads through MiXCR, storing one row per CDR3 protein. The data show around 74,000 distinct CDR3 sequences, about 31% seen once. Time point meaning: patch test 1, 2 weeks after DPC sensitization. Sample treatment: therapeutic diphenylcyclopropenone sensitization with weekly scalp DPC. This specimen was whole blood, taken in connection with sensitization to the hapten diphenylcyclopropenone (DPC). The origin of the receptors is a man aged 35-49 years with alopecia areata. Some clones in this sample may be carry-over from other donors' samples.

There are a few counts of this clonotype. This sequence joins TRBV6-5 and TRBJ1-2; 7 bases are shared with TRBD1. CDR1 and CDR2 from the germline V gene are MNHEY and SVGAGI. The CDR3 is 15 amino acids. Losses at the gene ends were 6 bases for V and 13 bases for J; bases not matched to a gene: 20. The CDR3 here is CASSPGGYSSPALTF. CDR3 DNA sequence: TGTGCCAGCAGCCCAGGGGGATACAGTTCCCCCGCCCTCACCTTC.

Comment on this clonotype: The junction differs from germline at one of its ends, possibly a read error. The chain recombines TRBV6-6 with TRBJ1-1, with 7 bases matching TRBD1. CDR3 size: 14 residues. Germline V gene lookup returns CDR1 MNHNY and CDR2 SVGAGI (reference sequence). CDR3 amino acids: CATTRQGGYTETFF. CDR3 DNA sequence: TGTGCCACTACTAGACAGGGAGGCTACACTGAAACTTTCTTT.

This chain joins TRBV20-1 and TRBJ1-5; 7 bases line up with TRBD1. The CDR3 loop spans 14 amino acids. V was pared by 3 bases and J by 3 bases, with 5 bases of the junction left unmatched. Germline assignment: CDR1 DFQATT and CDR2 SNEGSKA (reference sequence). The CDR3 sequence is CSASRGAYNQPQHF. DNA of the CDR3: TGCAGTGCTAGCAGGGGGGCCTACAATCAGCCCCAGCATTTT.

This chain joins TRBV28 and TRBJ2-7, with 10 bases matching TRBD2. V was pared by 3 bases and J by 0 bases, with 14 bases of the junction left unmatched. The CDR3 extends over 19 amino acids. Germline CDR1 and CDR2: MDHEN and SYDVKM. The CDR3 nucleotides are TGTGCCAGCAGTTTTAAGACCGGGACTAGCGCCTATAGCTCCTACGAGCAGTACTTC. Protein: CASSFKTGTSAYSSYEQYF. Filled out from reference TRBV28 and TRBJ2-7, the complete variable domain reads DVKVTQSSRYLVKRTGEKVFLECVQDMDHENMFWYRQDPGLGLRLIYFSYDVKMKEKGDIPEGYSVSREKKERFSLILESASTNQTSMYLCASSFKTGTSAYSSYEQYFGPGTRLTVT.

The chain employs TRBV7-9 and TRBJ2-3; D may be TRBD1 (7 bases). In germline, CDR1 is SEHNR, CDR2 FQNEAQ (reference sequence). V gave up 3 bases and J gave up 4 bases, with 11 bases separating them. CDR3 length equals 14 residues. CDR3: CASSFRGVPDTQYF. Here the CDR3 DNA reads TGTGCCAGCAGCTTCAGGGGGGTCCCAGATACGCAGTATTTT.

There are a few counts of this clonotype. CDR3 nucleotide sequence: TGTGCCAGCAGTTACTCCAGGGATTCTGAAGCTTTCTTT. Its protein is CASSYSRDSEAFF. J is TRBJ1-1 and V is TRBV6-5, with D possibly matching TRBD1 (5 bases). Trimming shortened V by 0 bases and J by 6 bases, and 8 bases separated the two germline ends. Germline CDR1 reads MNHEY; CDR2 reads SVGAGI. This CDR3 spans 13 amino acids.

V is TRBV28 and J is TRBJ2-4, with 10 bases matching TRBD2. Trimming at V came to 1 base and at J to 0 bases, leaving 9 bases not matched to a gene. The CDR3 consists of 19 residues. Looked up from germline, CDR1 is MDHEN and CDR2 is SYDVKM. CDR3 nucleotides: TGTGCCAGCAGTTTATATGGGTGGTCTAGCGGGAGAGCCAAAAACATTCAGTACTTC. Translating it yields CASSLYGWSSGRAKNIQYF. The full variable domain, with the rest looked up from reference TRBV28 and TRBJ2-4, is DVKVTQSSRYLVKRTGEKVFLECVQDMDHENMFWYRQDPGLGLRLIYFSYDVKMKEKGDIPEGYSVSREKKERFSLILESASTNQTSMYLCASSLYGWSSGRAKNIQYFGAGTRLSVL.

On this clonotype: A much larger clone sits a single nucleotide away, making a read error possible. The rearrangement links TRBV10-2 to TRBJ1-3, with 8 nucleotides matching TRBD1. Trimming took 8 bases from V and 11 from J; bases not matched to a gene: 8. Germline-derived CDR1 and CDR2 are WSHSY and SAAADI. This CDR3 has 12 amino acids. For the CDR3, the DNA is TGCGCCAGCGGTCCGACAGGGGATGCCATATATTTT. This sequence encodes CASGPTGDAIYF.

The chain combines TRBV11-2 with TRBJ2-2; 14 bases fit TRBD2. The J segment lost 6 bases and the V segment lost 8 bases, leaving 5 bases of the junction unmatched. The V gene's germline CDR1 is SGHAT and CDR2 FQNNGV. The CDR3 has 15 residues. CDR3 sequence: CASSGLAGGSGELFF. The CDR3, as DNA: TGTGCCAGCTCCGGACTAGCGGGAGGCTCCGGGGAGCTGTTTTTT.

CDR3 protein: CATATGIETQYF. The CDR3 coding sequence is TGTGCCACCGCGACAGGGATAGAGACCCAGTACTTC. V gene TRBV6-5 combines with J gene TRBJ2-5; 7 bases match TRBD1. Losses at the gene ends were 10 bases for V and 4 bases for J; bases not matched to a gene: 6. Germline V gene lookup returns CDR1 MNHEY and CDR2 SVGAGI. The CDR3 extends over 12 amino acids.